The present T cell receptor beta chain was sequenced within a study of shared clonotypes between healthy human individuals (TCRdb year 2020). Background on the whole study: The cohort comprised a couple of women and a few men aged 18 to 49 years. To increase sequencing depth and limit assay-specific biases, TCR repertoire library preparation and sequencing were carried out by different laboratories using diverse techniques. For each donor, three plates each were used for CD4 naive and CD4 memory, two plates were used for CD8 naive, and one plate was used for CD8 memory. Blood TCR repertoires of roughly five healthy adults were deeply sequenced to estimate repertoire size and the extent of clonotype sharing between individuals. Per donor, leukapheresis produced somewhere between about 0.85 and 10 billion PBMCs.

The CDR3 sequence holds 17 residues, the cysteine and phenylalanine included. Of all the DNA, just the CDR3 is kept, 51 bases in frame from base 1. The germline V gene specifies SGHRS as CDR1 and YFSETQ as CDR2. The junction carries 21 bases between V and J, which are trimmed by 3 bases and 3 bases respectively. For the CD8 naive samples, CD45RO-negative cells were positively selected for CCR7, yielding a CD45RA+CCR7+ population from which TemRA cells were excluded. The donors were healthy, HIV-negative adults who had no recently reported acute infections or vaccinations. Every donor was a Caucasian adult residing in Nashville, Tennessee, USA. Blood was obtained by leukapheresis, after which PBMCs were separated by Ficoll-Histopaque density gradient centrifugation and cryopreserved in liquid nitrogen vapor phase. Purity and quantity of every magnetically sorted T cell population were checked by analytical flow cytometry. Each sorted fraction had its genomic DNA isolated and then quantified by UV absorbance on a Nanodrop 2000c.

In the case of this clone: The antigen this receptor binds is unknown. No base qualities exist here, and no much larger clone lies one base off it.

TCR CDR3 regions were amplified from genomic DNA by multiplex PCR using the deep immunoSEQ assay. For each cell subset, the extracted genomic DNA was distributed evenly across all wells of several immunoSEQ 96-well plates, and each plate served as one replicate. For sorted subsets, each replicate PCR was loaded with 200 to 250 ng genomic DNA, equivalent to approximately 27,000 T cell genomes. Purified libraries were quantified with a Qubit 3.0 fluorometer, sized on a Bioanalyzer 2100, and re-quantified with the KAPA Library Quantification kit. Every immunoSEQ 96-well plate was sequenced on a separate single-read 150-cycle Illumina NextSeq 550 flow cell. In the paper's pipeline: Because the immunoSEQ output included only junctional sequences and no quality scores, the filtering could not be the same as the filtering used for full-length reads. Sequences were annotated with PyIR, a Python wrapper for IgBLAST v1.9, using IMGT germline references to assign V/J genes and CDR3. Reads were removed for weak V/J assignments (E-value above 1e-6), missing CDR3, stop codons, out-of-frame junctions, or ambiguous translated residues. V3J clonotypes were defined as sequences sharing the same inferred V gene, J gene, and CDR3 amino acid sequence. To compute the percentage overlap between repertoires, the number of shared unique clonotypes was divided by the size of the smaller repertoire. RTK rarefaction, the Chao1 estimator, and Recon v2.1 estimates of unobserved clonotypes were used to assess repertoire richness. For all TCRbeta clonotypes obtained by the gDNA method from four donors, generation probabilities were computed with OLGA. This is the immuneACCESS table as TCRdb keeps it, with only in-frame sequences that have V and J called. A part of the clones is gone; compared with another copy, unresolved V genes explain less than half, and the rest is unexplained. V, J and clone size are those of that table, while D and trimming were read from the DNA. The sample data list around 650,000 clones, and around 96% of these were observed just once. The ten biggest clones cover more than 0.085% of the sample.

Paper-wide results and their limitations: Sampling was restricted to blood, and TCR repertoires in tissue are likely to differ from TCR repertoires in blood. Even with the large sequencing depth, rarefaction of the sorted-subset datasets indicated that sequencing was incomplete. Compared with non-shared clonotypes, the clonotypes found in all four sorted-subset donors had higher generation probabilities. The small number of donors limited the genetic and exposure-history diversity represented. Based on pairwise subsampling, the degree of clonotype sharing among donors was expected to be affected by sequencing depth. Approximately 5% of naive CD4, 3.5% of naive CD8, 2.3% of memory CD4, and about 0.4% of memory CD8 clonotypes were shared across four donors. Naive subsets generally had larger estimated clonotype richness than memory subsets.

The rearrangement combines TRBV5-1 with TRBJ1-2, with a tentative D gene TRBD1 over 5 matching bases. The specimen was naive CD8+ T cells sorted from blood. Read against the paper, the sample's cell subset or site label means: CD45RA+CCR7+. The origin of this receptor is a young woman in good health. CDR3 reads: CASSSKGHTGTDYGYTF. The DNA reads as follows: TGCGCCAGCAGCTCCAAGGGGCATACTGGTACCGACTATGGCTACACCTTC.